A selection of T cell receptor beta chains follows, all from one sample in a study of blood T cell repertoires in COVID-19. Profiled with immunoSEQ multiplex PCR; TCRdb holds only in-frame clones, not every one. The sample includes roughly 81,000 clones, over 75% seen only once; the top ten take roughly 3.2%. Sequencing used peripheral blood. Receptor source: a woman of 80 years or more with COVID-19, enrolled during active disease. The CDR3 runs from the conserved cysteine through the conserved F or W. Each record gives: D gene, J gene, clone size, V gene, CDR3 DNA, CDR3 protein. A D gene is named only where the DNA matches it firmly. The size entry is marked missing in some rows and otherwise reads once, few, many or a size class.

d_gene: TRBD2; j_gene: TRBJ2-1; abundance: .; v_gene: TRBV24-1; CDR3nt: TGTGCCACCAGTGCCATGTTGGGTACTAGCGGGAGGGCCCATGAGCAGTTCTTC; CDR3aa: CATSAMLGTSGRAHEQFF
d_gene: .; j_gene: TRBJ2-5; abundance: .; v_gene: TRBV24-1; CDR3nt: TGTGCCACCAGTGGCCTTGGCGGCGGCGAGACCCAGTACTTC; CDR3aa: CATSGLGGGETQYF
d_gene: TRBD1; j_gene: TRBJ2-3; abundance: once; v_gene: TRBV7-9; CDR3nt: TGTGCCAACGACAGGGCTAGCACAGATACGCAGTATTTT; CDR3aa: CANDRASTDTQYF
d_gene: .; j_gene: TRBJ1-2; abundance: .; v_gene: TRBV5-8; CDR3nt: TGTGCCAGCAGCTTGGCGGGTACCCCTAACTATGGCTACACCTTC; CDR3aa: CASSLAGTPNYGYTF
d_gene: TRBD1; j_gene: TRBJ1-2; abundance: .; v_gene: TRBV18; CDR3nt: TGTGCCAGCTCACCCCCGGGACAGGGACACTATGGCTACACCTTC; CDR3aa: CASSPPGQGHYGYTF
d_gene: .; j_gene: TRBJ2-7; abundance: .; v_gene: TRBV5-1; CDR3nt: TGCGCCAGCAGCGAAGGGACTCATTCCTACGAGCAGTACTTC; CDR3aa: CASSEGTHSYEQYF
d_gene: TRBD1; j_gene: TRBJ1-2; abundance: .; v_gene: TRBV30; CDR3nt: TGTGCCTGGAGCGGACAGGGTTTAAACACCTTC; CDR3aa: CAWSGQGLNTF
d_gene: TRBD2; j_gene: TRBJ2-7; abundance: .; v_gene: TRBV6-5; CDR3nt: TGTGCCAGCAGAGGGTGGGAGGGCCCCTACGAGCAGTACTTC; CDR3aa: CASRGWEGPYEQYF
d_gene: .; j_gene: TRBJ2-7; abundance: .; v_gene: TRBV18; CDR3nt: TGTGCCAGCTCACCGGACAGCGGCTCCTACGAGCAGTACTTC; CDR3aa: CASSPDSGSYEQYF
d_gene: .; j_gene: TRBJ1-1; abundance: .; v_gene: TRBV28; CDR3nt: TGTGCCAGCAGCCCCCAGGTGAGAGGGATAGCTTTCTTT; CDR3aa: CASSPQVRGIAFF
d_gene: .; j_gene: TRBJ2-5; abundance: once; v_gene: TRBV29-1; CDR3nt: TGCAGCGTTGAGTTTGGTAGCGGAGAGACCCAGTACTTC; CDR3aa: CSVEFGSGETQYF
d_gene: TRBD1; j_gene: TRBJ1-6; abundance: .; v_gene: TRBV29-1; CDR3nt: TGCAGCGCGGACAGGTGTTCACCCCTCCACTTT; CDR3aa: CSADRCSPLHF
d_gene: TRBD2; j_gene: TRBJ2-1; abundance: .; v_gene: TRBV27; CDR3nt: TGTGCCAGCAGTTTACAGCGGGGGTCCTACAATGAGCAGTTCTTC; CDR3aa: CASSLQRGSYNEQFF
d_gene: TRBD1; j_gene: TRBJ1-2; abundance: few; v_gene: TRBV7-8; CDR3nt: TGTGCCAGCAGCCCTGGACAGGGAGGCTATGGCTACACCTTC; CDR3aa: CASSPGQGGYGYTF
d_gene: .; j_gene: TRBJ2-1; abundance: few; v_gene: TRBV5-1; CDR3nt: TGCGCCAGCAGCTTGTTCTCCTACCTAGACAATGAGCAGTTCTTC; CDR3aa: CASSLFSYLDNEQFF
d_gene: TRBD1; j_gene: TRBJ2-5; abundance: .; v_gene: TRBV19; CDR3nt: TGTGCCAGTGGACAGGGGGGATGGGAGACCCAGTACTTC; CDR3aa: CASGQGGWETQYF
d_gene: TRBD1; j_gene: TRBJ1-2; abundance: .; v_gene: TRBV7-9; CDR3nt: TGTGCCAGCTTCTGGACAGGGCATGGCTACACCTTC; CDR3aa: CASFWTGHGYTF
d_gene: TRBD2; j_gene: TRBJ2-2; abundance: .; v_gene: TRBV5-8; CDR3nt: TGTGCCAGCAGCTTACTAGCGAAGGGGACCGGGGAGCTGTTTTTT; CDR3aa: CASSLLAKGTGELFF
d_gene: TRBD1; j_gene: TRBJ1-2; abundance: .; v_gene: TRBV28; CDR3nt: TGTGCCAGCAGGTCCCTCGGGACAGCCAACTATGGCTACACCTTC; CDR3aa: CASRSLGTANYGYTF
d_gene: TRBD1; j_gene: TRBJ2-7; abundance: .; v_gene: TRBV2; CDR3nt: TGTGCCAGCAGTGAAAGGGGACAGGTTTCCTACGAGCAGTACTTC; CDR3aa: CASSERGQVSYEQYF
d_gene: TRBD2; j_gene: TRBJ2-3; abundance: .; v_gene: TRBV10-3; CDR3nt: TGTGCCATCAGTGAGCCGAAGCTTAGCGGGGGGTTCACAGATACGCAGTATTTT; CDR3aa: CAISEPKLSGGFTDTQYF
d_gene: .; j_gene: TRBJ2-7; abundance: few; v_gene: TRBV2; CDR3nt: TGTGCCAGCAGTGAGCAGGGGAGGGCCTACGAGCAGTACTTC; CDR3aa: CASSEQGRAYEQYF
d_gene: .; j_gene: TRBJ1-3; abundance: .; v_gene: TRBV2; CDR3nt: TGTGCCAGCAGCCTTGGGACATTAAACACCATATATTTT; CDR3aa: CASSLGTLNTIYF
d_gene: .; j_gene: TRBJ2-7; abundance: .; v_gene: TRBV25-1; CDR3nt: TGTGCCAGCAGTCCTAATTCCTACGAGCAGTACTTC; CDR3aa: CASSPNSYEQYF
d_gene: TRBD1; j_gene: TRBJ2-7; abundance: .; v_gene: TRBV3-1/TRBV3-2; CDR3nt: TGTGCCAGCAGACCTACCGGACAGGGACACTACGAGCAGTACTTC; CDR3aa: CASRPTGQGHYEQYF
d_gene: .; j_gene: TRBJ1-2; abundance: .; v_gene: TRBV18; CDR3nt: TGTGCCAGCGAAGTACAGGGAATCCATGGCTACACCTTC; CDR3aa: CASEVQGIHGYTF
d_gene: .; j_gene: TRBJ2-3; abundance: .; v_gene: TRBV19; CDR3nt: TGTGCCAGTAGCCCTTGGCGAGGCGGGAAAAAAGATACGCAGTATTTT; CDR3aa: CASSPWRGGKKDTQYF
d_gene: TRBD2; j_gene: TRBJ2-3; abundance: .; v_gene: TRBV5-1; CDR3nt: TGCGCCAGCAGCAAGGAACCAGCGGGAGGCGACGCAGATACGCAGTATTTT; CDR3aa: CASSKEPAGGDADTQYF
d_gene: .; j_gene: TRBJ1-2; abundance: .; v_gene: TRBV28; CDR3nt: TGTGCCACAAGACTCGGGGGCTATGGCTACACCTTC; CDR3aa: CATRLGGYGYTF